One and the same sample provided the 19 T cell receptor beta chains below, sequenced in a study of cytomegalovirus exposure and HLA in healthy donors. A multiplex PCR was run with 60 Vbeta primers and 13 Jbeta primers. Produced via immunoSEQ multiplex PCR; TCRdb's table is partial and in-frame only. This table has approximately 220,000 clones, 60% to 80% appearing once. Sequences were obtained from PBMCs. Receptors originate from a woman aged 30 to 39 in good health and CMV-seronegative.

The V and J genes are TRBV7-6 and TRBJ1-1, with TRBD1 as a possible D gene (6 bases). The germline gives CDR1 SGHVS, CDR2 FNYEAQ. V was shortened by 3 bases and J by 5 bases, with 13 bases between the two germline ends. There are 14 residues in the CDR3. The CDR3 region has the DNA TGTGCCAGCAGCTTGGGAGGGGGAATGACTGAAGCTTTCTTT. This sequence encodes CASSLGGGMTEAFF.

About this clone itself: The junction and the germline gene differ at one end; a read error may be behind it. CDR3 loop: CATSFGQKNYEQYF. CDR3 coding DNA: TGTGCCACCAGCTTCGGACAGAAAAACTACGAGCAGTACTTC. The chain combines TRBV7-9 with TRBJ2-7, with D possibly TRBD1 on 6 matching bases. The CDR3 is 14 amino acids. The germline V gene has CDR1 SEHNR and CDR2 FQNEAQ (reference sequence). Full variable domain (remainder filled in from reference TRBV7-9 and TRBJ2-7): DTGVSQNPRHKITKRGQNVTFRCDPISEHNRLYWYRQTLGQGPEFLTYFQNEAQLEKSRLLSDRFSAERPKGSFSTLEIQRTEQGDSAMYLCATSFGQKNYEQYFGPGTRLTVT.

J is TRBJ1-5 and V is TRBV5-5, with no clear D. The CDR3 totals 14 residues. V was clipped by 0 bases and J by 11 bases, with 15 bases between them. The germline V gene encodes CDR1 SGHKS and CDR2 YYEKEE (reference sequence). The CDR3 DNA reads as TGTGCCAGCAGCTTGGAAACAGAGAACTTGTCCCAGCATTTT. Translating it yields CASSLETENLSQHF.

The V and J genes are TRBV6-5 and TRBJ2-6, with D uncertain. Germline V gene sequence: CDR1 MNHEY, CDR2 SVGAGI. This CDR3 spans 15 amino acids. V lost 5 bases to trimming and J lost 0 bases, with 8 bases between them. The DNA for the CDR3 is TGTGCCAGCAGTCACCAGTACTCTGGGGCCAACGTCCTGACTTTC. Encoded protein: CASSHQYSGANVLTF.

This clone was counted only a few times. V usage is TRBV5-5 and J usage is TRBJ2-7; D may be TRBD2 (5 bases). Germline V gene lookup returns CDR1 SGHKS and CDR2 YYEKEE (reference sequence). The V gene lost 0 bases and the J gene lost 1 base, with 8 bases spanning the gap. The CDR3 is 14 amino acids. The CDR3 loop is CASSLVRTSYEQYF. The DNA for the CDR3 is TGTGCCAGCAGCTTGGTTAGGACTTCCTACGAGCAGTACTTC. Full variable domain (rest looked up from reference TRBV5-5 and TRBJ2-7): DAGVTQSPTHLIKTRGQQVTLRCSPISGHKSVSWYQQVLGQGPQFIFQYYEKEERGRGNFPDRFSARQFPNYSSELNVNALLLGDSALYLCASSLVRTSYEQYFGPGTRLTVT.

V is TRBV6-1 and J is TRBJ1-2, with a weak D call TRBD1 (6 bases). The CDR3 contains 15 residues. Trimming took 7 bases from V and 2 from J, leaving 17 bases between them. Per the germline V gene, CDR1 is MNHNS and CDR2 is SASEGT. CDR3 region: CASTLIGGVNYGYTF. The CDR3 coding sequence is TGTGCCAGCACCCTTATAGGGGGGGTAAACTATGGCTACACCTTC.

J is TRBJ1-2 and V is TRBV5-1, with D perhaps matching TRBD1 (6 bases). The V end was cut by 0 bases, the J end by 8 bases, with 14 bases between. CDR3 size: 14 residues. In germline, CDR1 is SGHRS, CDR2 YFSETQ. CDR3 sequence: CASSLASGTRGYTF. The CDR3 DNA reads as TGCGCCAGCAGCTTGGCCTCGGGGACACGGGGCTACACCTTC.

The gene calls are TRBV30 and TRBJ2-3; D ambiguous. The V gene's germline CDR1 is GTSNPN and CDR2 SVGIG (reference sequence). CDR3 length: 12 residues. With 0 bases removed from V and 3 bases from J, the gap between germline ends came to 4 bases. DNA for the CDR3: TGTGCCTGGAGTGTGCAGACAGATACGCAGTATTTT. The encoded protein is CAWSVQTDTQYF.

J is TRBJ2-2 and V is TRBV6-1; D ambiguous. The CDR3 loop spans 14 amino acids. Germline values: CDR1 MNHNS, CDR2 SASEGT. Trimming stripped 7 bases from V and 0 bases from J, with 9 bases between. The CDR3 nucleotides read TGTGCCAGCATGAGGTGGACGAACACCGGGGAGCTGTTTTTT. Translation gives CASMRWTNTGELFF.

V and J are TRBV27 and TRBJ2-1; 8 positions agree with TRBD1. Trimming at V came to 8 bases and at J to 2 bases, leaving 8 bases not matched to a gene. In germline, CDR1 is MNHEY, CDR2 SMNVEV (reference sequence). The CDR3 covers 15 residues. CDR3 sequence (DNA): TGTGCCAGCGGGGACAGGAGACGAACCTACAATGAGCAGTTCTTC. This sequence encodes CASGDRRRTYNEQFF.

V gene TRBV19 combines with J gene TRBJ2-3, with 7 bases identical to TRBD1. The CDR3 contains 14 residues. The V and J ends lost 3 bases and 2 bases, in that order; junction bases with no gene match: 2. Germline values: CDR1 LNHDA, CDR2 SQIVND (reference sequence). This CDR3 is CASSIDRDTDTQYF. The CDR3, as DNA: TGTGCCAGTAGTATCGACAGGGACACAGATACGCAGTATTTT.

The chain couples TRBV30 to TRBJ2-1; 8 bases are a match to TRBD2. Per the germline V gene, CDR1 is GTSNPN and CDR2 is SVGIG (reference sequence). With V trimmed by 3 bases and J by 4 bases, 5 bases remained unmatched. This CDR3 is 14 amino acids long. CDR3 amino acids: CAWSGGASYNEQFF. The CDR3 bases are TGTGCCTGGAGCGGGGGGGCCTCTTACAATGAGCAGTTCTTC.

The chain recombines TRBV5-1 with TRBJ1-4; D is perhaps TRBD1 (6 bases). The CDR3 has 14 residues. In germline, CDR1 is SGHRS, CDR2 YFSETQ. V lost 3 bases and J 5 bases, leaving 11 bases between the germline ends. CDR3 nucleotide sequence: TGCGCCAGCAGCTCCGGACAGATAAATGAAAAACTGTTTTTT. Amino acids: CASSSGQINEKLFF.

The chain couples TRBV11-2 to TRBJ2-5, with a weak D call TRBD1 (6 bases). The end of the DNA is better explained by TRBJ2-7, so the J call may be wrong. Per the germline V gene, CDR1 is SGHAT and CDR2 is FQNNGV. This CDR3 spans 11 amino acids. The CDR3 nucleotides read TGTGCCACCGGTACAGGGTACGAGCAGTACTTC. It is translated as CATGTGYEQYF.

The chain has TRBV5-6 and TRBJ2-1; TRBD1 matches at 8 bases. Unmatched junction bases numbered 2, after V lost 1 base and J lost 2 bases. In germline, CDR1 is SGHDT, CDR2 YYEEEE. CDR3 length: 15 amino acids. CDR3 in amino acids: CASSLQQGAYNEQFF. CDR3 nucleotide sequence: TGTGCCAGCAGCTTGCAACAGGGGGCCTACAATGAGCAGTTCTTC.

This clone was seen a few times. Its ends do not fully match the called genes, so a read error is possible. The chain carries TRBV7-6 and TRBJ2-5, with 7 bases that match TRBD2. The CDR3 has 14 residues. Per germline, CDR1 SGHVS and CDR2 FNYEAQ. Here the CDR3 reads CASSGGAGVETQYF. In DNA, the CDR3 is TGTGCTAGCAGCGGAGGGGCGGGAGTGGAGACCCAGTACTTC.

The chain has TRBV7-2 and TRBJ2-7; TRBD2 might be the D (6 bases). Germline lookup yields CDR1 SGHTA and CDR2 FQGNSA. Trimming removed 5 bases from V and 0 bases from J, with 11 bases in between. CDR3 length equals 14 residues. The CDR3 DNA is TGTGCCAGCAGCCCTCGGGGAGGCTCCTACGAGCAGTACTTC. Translated: CASSPRGGSYEQYF.

The J gene is TRBJ1-2, the V gene TRBV7-9; D may be TRBD1 (6 bases). There are 14 residues in the CDR3. CDR1 and CDR2 (germline): SEHNR, FQNEAQ (reference sequence). Trimming took 6 bases from V and 7 from J, leaving 18 bases between them. The CDR3 nucleotides are TGTGCCAGCAGTTTACAGGGATGGGGCGGTGGCTACACCTTC. Its protein product is CASSLQGWGGGYTF.

This clone was observed a handful of times. The rearrangement uses TRBV30 and TRBJ2-7; no clear D. The V gene lost 0 bases and the J gene lost 7 bases, with 7 bases spanning the gap. Germline V gene sequence: CDR1 GTSNPN, CDR2 SVGIG (reference sequence). This CDR3 is 11 amino acids long. The CDR3 region is CAWSVLGEQYF. DNA for the CDR3: TGTGCCTGGAGTGTTCTAGGTGAGCAGTACTTC.